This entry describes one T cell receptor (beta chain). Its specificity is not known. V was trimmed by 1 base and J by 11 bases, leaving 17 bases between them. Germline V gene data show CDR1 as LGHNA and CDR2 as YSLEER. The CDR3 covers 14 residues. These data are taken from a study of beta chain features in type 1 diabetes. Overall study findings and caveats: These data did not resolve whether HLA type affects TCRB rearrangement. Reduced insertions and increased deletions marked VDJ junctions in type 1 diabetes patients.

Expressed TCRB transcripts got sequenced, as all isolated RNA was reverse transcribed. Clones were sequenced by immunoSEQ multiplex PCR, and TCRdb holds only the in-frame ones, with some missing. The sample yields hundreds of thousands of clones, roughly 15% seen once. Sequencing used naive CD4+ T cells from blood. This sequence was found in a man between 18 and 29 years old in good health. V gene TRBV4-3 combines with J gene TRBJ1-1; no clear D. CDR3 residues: CASSQGPGSGRAFF. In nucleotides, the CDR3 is TGCGCCAGCAGCCAAGGCCCAGGCTCGGGTCGGGCTTTCTTT.